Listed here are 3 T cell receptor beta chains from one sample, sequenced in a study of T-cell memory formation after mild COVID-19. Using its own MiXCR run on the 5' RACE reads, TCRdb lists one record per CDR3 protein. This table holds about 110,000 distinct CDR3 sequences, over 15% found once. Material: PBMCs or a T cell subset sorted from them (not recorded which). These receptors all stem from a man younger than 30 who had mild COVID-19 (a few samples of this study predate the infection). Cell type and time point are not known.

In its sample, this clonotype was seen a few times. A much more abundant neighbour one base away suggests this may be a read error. The CDR3 DNA is TGTGCCAGCGGAGCTCTAAGCTCCTACGAGCAGTACTTC. Its protein is CASGALSSYEQYF. The V call is TRBV7-6, the J call TRBJ2-7; D not certain. CDR1 and CDR2 from the germline V gene are SGHVS and FNYEAQ. V was pared by 8 bases and J by 0 bases, with 11 bases between. This CDR3 has 13 amino acids. Variable domain in full (rest from reference TRBV7-6 and TRBJ2-7): GAGVSQSPRYKVTKRGQDVALRCDPISGHVSLYWYRQALGQGPEFLTYFNYEAQQDKSGLPNDRFSAERPEGSISTLTIQRTEQRDSAMYRCASGALSSYEQYFGPGTRLTVT.

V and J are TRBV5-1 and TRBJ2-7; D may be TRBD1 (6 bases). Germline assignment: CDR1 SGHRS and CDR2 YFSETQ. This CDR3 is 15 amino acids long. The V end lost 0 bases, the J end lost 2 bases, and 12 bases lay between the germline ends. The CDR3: CASSLGQGRPYEQYF. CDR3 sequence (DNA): TGCGCCAGCAGCTTGGGTCAGGGGCGCCCCTACGAGCAGTACTTC.

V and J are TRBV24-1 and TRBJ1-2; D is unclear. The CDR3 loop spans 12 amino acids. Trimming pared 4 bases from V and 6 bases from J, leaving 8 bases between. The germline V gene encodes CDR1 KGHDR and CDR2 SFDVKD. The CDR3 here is CATSDSFNGYTF. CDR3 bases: TGTGCCACCAGTGACAGTTTCAATGGCTACACCTTC.